Listed below are T cell receptor beta chains from one sample, sequenced in a study of blood T cell repertoires in COVID-19. Here immunoSEQ multiplex PCR was the method, and the copy in TCRdb shows in-frame clones only, minus some. The profile shows under 200,000 clones, around nine tenths of them singletons. Sequenced: peripheral blood. These receptors all come from a man in his 60s with active or convalescent COVID-19. CDR3s include the opening cysteine and the closing phenylalanine or tryptophan. Each record gives: V gene, J gene, CDR3 length, CDR3 protein.

TRBV4-2	TRBJ2-7	15	CASSQDFAGTYEQYF
TRBV5-1	TRBJ2-3	16	CASSPLTSGPTDTQYF
TRBV7-9	TRBJ1-1	13	CATARDLRTEAFF
TRBV3-1/TRBV3-2	TRBJ1-2	17	CASSQAARTAVGGGYTF
TRBV15	TRBJ1-1	13	CATTAIRNTEAFF
TRBV7-9	TRBJ2-3	16	CASSRADRGEGDTQYF
TRBV11-2	TRBJ1-6	14	CASSLSSYNSPLHF
TRBV5-8	TRBJ1-5	17	CASSLRRVQFSNQPQHF
TRBV5-1	TRBJ2-3	17	CASSPEGLAQRSETQYF
TRBV6-1	TRBJ2-5	18	CASSEALRTGPGLSTQYF
TRBV13	TRBJ1-1	15	CASSLAGQGNTEAFF
TRBV19	TRBJ2-7	13	CASSIQGSYEQYF
TRBV11-2	TRBJ1-2	12	CASSLRPGQGHF
TRBV6-5	TRBJ1-1	11	CASSLDTEAFF
TRBV5-1	TRBJ2-1	15	CASSLTGTGSVEQFF